What follows are 9 T cell receptor beta chains derived from one specimen sequenced in a study of long-term antiretroviral therapy in people with HIV. Survey-level resolution applied to immunoSEQ assay v3.0. This table comes from immunoSEQ multiplex PCR, and its TCRdb copy is limited to in-frame clones, with some not included. Found here are some 40,000 clones, approximately 79% of them singletons; the top ten hold roughly 5%. Sequences were derived from unsorted PBMCs, sampled 1.5 years after starting antiretroviral therapy. These receptor sequences come from a man between 18 and 29 years old with HIV.

The J gene is TRBJ2-3, the V gene TRBV19; 8 bases match TRBD2. Germline assignment: CDR1 LNHDA and CDR2 SQIVND (reference sequence). There are 16 residues in the CDR3. The V segment lost 7 bases and the J segment 6 bases; nucleotides outside the gene matches: 15. CDR3 nucleotide sequence: TGTGCCAGTAAAACAACGGGAGGGCCTCGATGGGATACGCAGTATTTT. Translating gives CASKTTGGPRWDTQYF.

V usage is TRBV29-1 and J usage is TRBJ1-5; tentative D call: TRBD1 (5 bases). The CDR3 has 12 amino acids. Germline V gene data show CDR1 as SQVTM and CDR2 as ANQGSEA. Deletions cut 6 bases from V and 1 base from J, with 7 bases between. The CDR3 coding sequence is TGCAGCGTGGGGGGGAGCAATCAGCCCCAGCATTTT. Its translation is CSVGGSNQPQHF.

The count of this clone is one. V is TRBV27 and J is TRBJ1-5, with a weak D call TRBD1 (6 bases). The germline V gene encodes CDR1 MNHEY and CDR2 SMNVEV (reference sequence). The V end was cut by 0 bases, the J end by 9 bases, with 18 bases between. This CDR3 contains 16 residues. CDR3 in amino acids: CASSLSISGAGRPQHF. The CDR3 DNA follows: TGTGCCAGCAGTTTATCGATTTCGGGGGCCGGTCGGCCCCAGCATTTT.

This clone was recorded a few times. The gene calls are TRBV18 and TRBJ1-2; 7 bases match TRBD1. In germline, CDR1 is KGHSH, CDR2 LQKENI. The CDR3 is made up of 15 amino acids. Germline trimming cut 4 bases from V and 6 bases from J; bases unmatched to any gene: 11. CDR3 sequence (DNA): TGTGCCAGCTCACGATCGACAGGGACCGGTAATGGCTACACCTTC. Its protein product is CASSRSTGTGNGYTF.

The chain is built from TRBV7-2 and TRBJ2-7; TRBD2 matches at 7 bases. Germline values: CDR1 SGHTA, CDR2 FQGNSA. Unmatched junction bases numbered 8, after V lost 6 bases and J lost 6 bases. The CDR3 spans 13 residues. Here the CDR3 DNA reads TGTGCCAGCAGTGGGAGGGCCGGGCTCGAGCAGTACTTC. Encoded protein: CASSGRAGLEQYF.

The chain uses TRBV20-1 and TRBJ2-7; 7 bases are a match to TRBD1. The germline CDR1 and CDR2 sequences are DFQATT and SNEGSKA (reference sequence). V shed 7 bases, J shed 9 bases, and the junction held 9 bases outside the gene matches. This CDR3 is 11 amino acids long. In nucleotides, the CDR3 is TGCAGTGGGACGGGACAGTCGGGGCAGTACTTC. It encodes CSGTGQSGQYF.

The chain carries TRBV14 and TRBJ1-2, with D tentatively TRBD1 (5 bases). This CDR3 comprises 14 residues. Germline V lookup: CDR1 SGHDN, CDR2 FVKESK. The ends were cut back, 5 bases at V and 2 bases at J, with 12 bases in the middle. In DNA, the CDR3 is TGTGCCAGCAGCGAGGGGTTAGGGAACTATGGCTACACCTTC. Its translation: CASSEGLGNYGYTF.

The chain combines TRBV19 with TRBJ1-1; D unresolved. The germline V gene encodes CDR1 LNHDA and CDR2 SQIVND (reference sequence). Trimming stripped 6 bases from V and 3 bases from J, with 11 bases between. This CDR3 has 13 residues. Here the CDR3 DNA reads TGTGCCAGTAGGTGGAGGGCGGACACTGAAGCTTTCTTT. Its protein product is CASRWRADTEAFF. The full variable domain, with the rest looked up from reference TRBV19 and TRBJ1-1, is DGGITQSPKYLFRKEGQNVTLSCEQNLNHDAMYWYRQDPGQGLRLIYYSQIVNDFQKGDIAEGYSVSREKKESFPLTVTSAQKNPTAFYLCASRWRADTEAFFGQGTRLTVV.

This clone has only one observation. V gene TRBV4-1 combines with J gene TRBJ2-1; D possibly uses TRBD1 or TRBD2 (5 bases each). Germline CDR1 and CDR2: MGHRA and YSYEKL. CDR3 length: 17 residues. The V end was cut by 5 bases, the J end by 8 bases, with 25 bases between. The CDR3 coding sequence is TGCGCCAGCAGCTCACCAGACGGGACCCGCCCCCCCGATGAGCAGTTCTTC. It codes for CASSSPDGTRPPDEQFF.